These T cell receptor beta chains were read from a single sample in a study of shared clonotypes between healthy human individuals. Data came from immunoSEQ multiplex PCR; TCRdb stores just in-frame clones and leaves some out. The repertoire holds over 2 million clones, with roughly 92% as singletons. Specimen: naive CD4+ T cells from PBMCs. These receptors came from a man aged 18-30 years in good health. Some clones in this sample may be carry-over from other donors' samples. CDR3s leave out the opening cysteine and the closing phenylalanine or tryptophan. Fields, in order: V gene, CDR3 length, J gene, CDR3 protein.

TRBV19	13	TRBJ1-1	ASSIVTGGPTEAF
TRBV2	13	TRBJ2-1	ASSDFRGIDNEQF
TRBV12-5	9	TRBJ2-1	ASGFSGEQF
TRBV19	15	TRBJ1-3	ASRNPGQPRGGNTIY
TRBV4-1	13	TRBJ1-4	ASSQTRTTNEKLF
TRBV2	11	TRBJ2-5	ASSVNEGWTQY
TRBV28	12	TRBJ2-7	ASSLLGQRVEQY
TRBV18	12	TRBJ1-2	ASSPGGFDYGYT
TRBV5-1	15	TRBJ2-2	ASSIPPGQGITGELF
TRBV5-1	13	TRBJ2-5	ASSLAGAEVETQY
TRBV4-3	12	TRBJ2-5	ASSQDLSAGTQY
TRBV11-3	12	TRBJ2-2	ASSGASDTGELF
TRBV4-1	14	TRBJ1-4	ASKAGVVQGNEKLF
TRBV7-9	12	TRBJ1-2	ASSLNRGPNGYT
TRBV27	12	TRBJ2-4	ASRGNRGKNIQY
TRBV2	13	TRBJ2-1	ASRAIGRISNEQF
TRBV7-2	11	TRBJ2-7	ASSRTSGYEQY
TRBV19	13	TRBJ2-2	ASRGQRLGTGELF
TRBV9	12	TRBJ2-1	ASSVEVSYNEQF
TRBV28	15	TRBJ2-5	ASSSPSGREWGETQY
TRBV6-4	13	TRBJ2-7	ANPAPDGLCYEQY
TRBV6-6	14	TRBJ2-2	ASRSPRQENTGELF
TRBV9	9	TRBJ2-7	ASSAGYEQY
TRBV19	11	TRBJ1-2	ASSTETDYGYT
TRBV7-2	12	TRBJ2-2	ASSYTLSGTAPF
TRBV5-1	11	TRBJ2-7	ASSPQGNYEQY
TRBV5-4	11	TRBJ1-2	ASSLPGIYGYT
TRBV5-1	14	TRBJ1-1	ASSLGQVYMNTEAF
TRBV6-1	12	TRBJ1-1	ASSEGRPNTEAF
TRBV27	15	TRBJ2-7	ASSPSLAGGNKGEQY
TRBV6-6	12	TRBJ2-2	ASNRGINTGELF
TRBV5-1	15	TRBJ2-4	ASSLGSGAIAKNIQY
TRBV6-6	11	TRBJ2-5	ASTNGGGETQY
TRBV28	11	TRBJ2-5	ASRVGGQETQY
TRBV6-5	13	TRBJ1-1	ASSTGQGLKTEAF
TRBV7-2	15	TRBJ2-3	ASSLGGPFPSTDTQY
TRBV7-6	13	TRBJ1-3	ASSLVTGVGNTIY
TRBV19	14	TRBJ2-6	ASSRGQHSGANVLT
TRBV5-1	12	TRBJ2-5	ASSVTGEGETQY
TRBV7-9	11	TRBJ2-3	ASRSAGADTQY
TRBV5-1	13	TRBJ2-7	ASSLASGSSYEQY
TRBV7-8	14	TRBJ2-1	ASSFYGGRHYNEQF
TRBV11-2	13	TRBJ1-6	ASSFLRTVNSPLH
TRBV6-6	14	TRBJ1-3	ASSYSSGGSGNTIY
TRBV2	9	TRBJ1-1	ASSQNTEAF
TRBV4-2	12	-	ASSQRPPLYEQY
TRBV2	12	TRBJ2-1	ASRGTSPANEQF
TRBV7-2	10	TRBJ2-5	ASSRQLGTQY
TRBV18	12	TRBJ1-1	ASSPLTEGTEAF
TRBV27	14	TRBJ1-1	ASSLTGDRGGTEAF
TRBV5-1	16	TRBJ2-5	ASSPQGASGRLQETQY
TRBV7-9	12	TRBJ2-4	ASSSGQGRNIQY
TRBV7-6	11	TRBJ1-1	ASSLGTATEAF
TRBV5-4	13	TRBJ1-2	ASSPLRGELAGYT
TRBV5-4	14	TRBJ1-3	ASSPGTGGARNTIY
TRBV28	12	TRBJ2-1	ASSLNGVINEQF